The present TCR beta chain was sequenced within a study of CD8+ T cells in alopecia areata. This CDR3 has 14 amino acids. V gave up 4 bases and J gave up 5 bases, with 17 bases separating them. CDR1 and CDR2 (germline): GTSNPN, SVGIG (reference sequence). Study-level findings and limits: Scalp sequencing captures resident alphabeta T cells of normal skin too. Across lesional scalp, and particularly alopecia totalis/universalis, clonality surpassed that of normal scalp.

Extraction and reverse transcription of RNA yielded cDNA as the sequencing template. The protocol was immunoSEQ multiplex PCR, while the TCRdb copy is restricted to in-frame clones and leaves out a portion. Found here are about 97,000 clones, about two fifths of them singletons; the top ten hold roughly 1.3%. Collected material from alopecia areata patients comprised lesional scalp punch biopsies and peripheral blood. Separation by sorting yielded CD4+ and CD8+ T cells from PBMCs. This clone appeared a few times. Its antigen is unidentified. Specimen: CD4+ T cells sorted from blood. The TCR comes from a human donor with alopecia areata. The chain combines TRBV30 with TRBJ1-2; D may be TRBD1 (5 bases). CDR3 coding DNA: TGTGCCTGGACCGATCCCGGGGCAGTTTATGGCTACACCTTC. This sequence encodes CAWTDPGAVYGYTF. The full variable domain, in which reference TRBV30 and TRBJ1-2 provide the parts outside the CDR3, is SQTIHQWPATLVQPVGSPLSLECTVEGTSNPNLYWYRQAAGRGLQLLFYSVGIGQISSEVPQNLSASRPQDRQFILSSKKLLLSDSGFYLCAWTDPGAVYGYTFGSGTRLTVV.